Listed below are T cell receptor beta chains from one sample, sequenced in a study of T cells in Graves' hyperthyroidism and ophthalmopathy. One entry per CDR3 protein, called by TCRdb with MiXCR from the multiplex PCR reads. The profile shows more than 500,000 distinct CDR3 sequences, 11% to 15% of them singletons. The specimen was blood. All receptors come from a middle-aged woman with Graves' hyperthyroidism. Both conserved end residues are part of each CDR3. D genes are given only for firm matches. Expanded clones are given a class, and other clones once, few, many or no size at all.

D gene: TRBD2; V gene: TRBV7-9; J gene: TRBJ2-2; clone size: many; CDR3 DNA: TGTGCCAGCAGCTCCGACGCGGGACTAGTCGCCGGGGAGCTGTTTTTT; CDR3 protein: CASSSDAGLVAGELFF
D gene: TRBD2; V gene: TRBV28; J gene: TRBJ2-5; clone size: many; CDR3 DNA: TGTGCCAGCAGTGACAGCGGGAGAACAGAGACCCAGTACTTC; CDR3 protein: CASSDSGRTETQYF
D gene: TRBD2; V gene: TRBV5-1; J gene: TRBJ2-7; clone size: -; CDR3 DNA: TGCGCCAGCAGCACGGGACTAGCGGGAGACTACGAGCAGTACTTC; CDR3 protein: CASSTGLAGDYEQYF
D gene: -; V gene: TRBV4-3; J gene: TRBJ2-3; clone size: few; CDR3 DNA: TGCGCCAGCAGCCAAAATTACCGGGACAACAGAACAGATACGCAGTATTTT; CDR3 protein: CASSQNYRDNRTDTQYF
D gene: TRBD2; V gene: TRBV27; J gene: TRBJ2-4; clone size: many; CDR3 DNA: TGTGCCAGCAGTTTATCTCCTACGACTAGCGGGACTGGGGGGCAAAACATTCAGTACTTC; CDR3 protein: CASSLSPTTSGTGGQNIQYF
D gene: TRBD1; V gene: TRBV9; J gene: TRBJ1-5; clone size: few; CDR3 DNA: TGTGCCAGCAGCCTACAGGGGGTTAGCAATCAGCCCCAGCATTTT; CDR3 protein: CASSLQGVSNQPQHF
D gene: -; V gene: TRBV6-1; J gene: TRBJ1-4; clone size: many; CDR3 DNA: TGTGCCAGCAGGGTTAGAGGCAGGCCATCAACTAATGAAAAACTGTTTTTT; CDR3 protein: CASRVRGRPSTNEKLFF
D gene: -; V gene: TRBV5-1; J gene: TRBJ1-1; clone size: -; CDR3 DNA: TGCGCCAGCAGCACCTCTGACAGGCGTTACACTGAAGCTTTCTTT; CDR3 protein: CASSTSDRRYTEAFF
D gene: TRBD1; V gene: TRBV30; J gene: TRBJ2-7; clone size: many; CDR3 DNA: TGTGCCTGCGGGACAGGGAGCTCCTACGAGCAGTACTTC; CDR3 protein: CACGTGSSYEQYF
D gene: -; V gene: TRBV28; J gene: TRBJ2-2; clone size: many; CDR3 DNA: TGTGCCAGCGTTGACAGCGCGAACACCGGGGAGCTGTTTTTT; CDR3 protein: CASVDSANTGELFF
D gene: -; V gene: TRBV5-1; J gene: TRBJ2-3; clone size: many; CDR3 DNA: TGCGCCAGCAGCTGGACGGGAAGGGTGGGGGATACGCAGTATTTT; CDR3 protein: CASSWTGRVGDTQYF
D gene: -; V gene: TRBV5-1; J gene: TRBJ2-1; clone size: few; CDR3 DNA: TGCGCCAGCAGCTTGGCACAGGGAACCCCCAACAATGAGCAGTTCTTC; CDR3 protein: CASSLAQGTPNNEQFF
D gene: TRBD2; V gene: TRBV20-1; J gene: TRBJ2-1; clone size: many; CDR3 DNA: TGCAGTGCTAGGGCTAGCGGGAGTGTGAATGAGCAGTTCTTC; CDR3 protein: CSARASGSVNEQFF
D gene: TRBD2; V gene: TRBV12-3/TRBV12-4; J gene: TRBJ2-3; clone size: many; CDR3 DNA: TGTGCCAGCAGTCCCCCAGCGGGAGGCCCAGATACGCAGTATTTT; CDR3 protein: CASSPPAGGPDTQYF
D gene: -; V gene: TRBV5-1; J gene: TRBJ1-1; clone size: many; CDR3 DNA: TGCGCCAGCAGTTGGCAGAGCAACACTGAAGCTTTCTTT; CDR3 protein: CASSWQSNTEAFF
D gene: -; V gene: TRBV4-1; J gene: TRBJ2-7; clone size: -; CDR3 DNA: TGCGCCAGCAGCCAAGTTTTCTTGGGCGTAACGAACAGGGCCGAGCAGTACTTC; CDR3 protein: CASSQVFLGVTNRAEQYF
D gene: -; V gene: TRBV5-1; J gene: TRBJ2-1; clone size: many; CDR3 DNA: TGCGCCAGCAGCTTGGAGGCTAGCGAGACAGAGCAGTTCTTC; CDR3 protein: CASSLEASETEQFF
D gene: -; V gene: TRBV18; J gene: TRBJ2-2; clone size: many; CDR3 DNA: TGTGCCAGCTCACCGTCGAACACCGGGGAGCTGTTTTTT; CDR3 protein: CASSPSNTGELFF
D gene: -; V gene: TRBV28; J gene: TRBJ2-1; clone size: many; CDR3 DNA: TGTGCCAGCAGTTTTGCAGGGCTGGGCTCCTACAATGAGCAGTTCTTC; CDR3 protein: CASSFAGLGSYNEQFF
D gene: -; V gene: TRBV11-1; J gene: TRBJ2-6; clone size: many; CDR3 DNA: TGTGCCAGCAGCTTTGCTGGGGCCAACGTCCTGACTTTC; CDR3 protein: CASSFAGANVLTF
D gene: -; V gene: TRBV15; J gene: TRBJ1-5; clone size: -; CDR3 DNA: TGTGCCACCAGCCTCCCGGTGAGGGGGTATAGCAATCAGCCCCAGCATTTT; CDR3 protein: CATSLPVRGYSNQPQHF
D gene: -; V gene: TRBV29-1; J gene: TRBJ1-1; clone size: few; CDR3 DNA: TGCAGCGCCTCAGACGGGAACACTGAAGCTTTCTTT; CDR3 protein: CSASDGNTEAFF
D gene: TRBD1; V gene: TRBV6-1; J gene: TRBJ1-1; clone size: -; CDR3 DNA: TGTGCCTGCAGGGGGGTAACTCACACTGAAGCTTTCTTT; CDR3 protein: CACRGVTHTEAFF
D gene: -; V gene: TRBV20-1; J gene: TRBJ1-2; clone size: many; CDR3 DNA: TGCAGTGCTAGACGGCCCTATGGCTACACCTTC; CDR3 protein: CSARRPYGYTF
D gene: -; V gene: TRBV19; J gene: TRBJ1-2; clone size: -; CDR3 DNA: TGTGCCAGTAGTTGGTCACAGGGTCGAAACTATGGCTACACCTTC; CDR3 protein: CASSWSQGRNYGYTF
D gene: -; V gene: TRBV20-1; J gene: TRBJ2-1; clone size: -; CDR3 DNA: TGCAGTGCTAGAACCTTTACAAGCTCCTACAATGAGCAGTTCTTC; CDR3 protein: CSARTFTSSYNEQFF
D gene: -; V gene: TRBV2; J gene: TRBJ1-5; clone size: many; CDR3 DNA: TGTGCCAGCAGTCTCGGGGACATGTTTAGCAATCAGCCCCAGCATTTT; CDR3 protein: CASSLGDMFSNQPQHF
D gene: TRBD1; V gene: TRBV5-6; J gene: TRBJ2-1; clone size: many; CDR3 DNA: TGTGCCAGCAGCTTGGCCGGTTTCCAGGGGGCTAACTTAGACAATGAGCAGTTCTTC; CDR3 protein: CASSLAGFQGANLDNEQFF
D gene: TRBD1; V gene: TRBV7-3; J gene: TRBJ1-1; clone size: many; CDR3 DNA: TGTGCCAGCAGCTTAAATCGCCCGGGACAGGGGACGAACACTGAAGCTTTCTTT; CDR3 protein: CASSLNRPGQGTNTEAFF
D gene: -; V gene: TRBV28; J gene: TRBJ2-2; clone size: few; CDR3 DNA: TGTGCCAGCAGTCCTATTGAATACACCGGGGAGCTGTTTTTT; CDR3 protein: CASSPIEYTGELFF
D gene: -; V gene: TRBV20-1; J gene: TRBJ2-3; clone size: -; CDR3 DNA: TGCAGTGCTAGGACGGGGCCCATGGATACGCAGTATTTT; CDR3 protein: CSARTGPMDTQYF
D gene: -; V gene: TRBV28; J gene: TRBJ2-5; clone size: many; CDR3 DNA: TGTGCCAGCAGTTTAACGGGGGATGCGGAGACCCAGTACTTC; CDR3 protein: CASSLTGDAETQYF
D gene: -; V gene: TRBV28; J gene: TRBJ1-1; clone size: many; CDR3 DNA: TGTGCCAGCAGTTTTTTCAGGACAGATTTCATGAACACTGAAGCTTTCTTT; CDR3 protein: CASSFFRTDFMNTEAFF
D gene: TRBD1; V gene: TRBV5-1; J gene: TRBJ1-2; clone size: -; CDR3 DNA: TGCGCCAGCAGCTCCTATCCGGGACAGGGGAGTGGTGGCTACACCTTC; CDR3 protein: CASSSYPGQGSGGYTF
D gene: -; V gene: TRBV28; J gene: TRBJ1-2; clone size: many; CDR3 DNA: TGTGCCAGCAGTTTATATGAAGGAGGCTACACCTTC; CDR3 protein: CASSLYEGGYTF
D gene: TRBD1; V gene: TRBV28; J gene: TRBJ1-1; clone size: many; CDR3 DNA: TGTGCCAGCAGTTGGGCAGGGGGCTTGAACACTGAAGCTTTCTTT; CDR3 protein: CASSWAGGLNTEAFF
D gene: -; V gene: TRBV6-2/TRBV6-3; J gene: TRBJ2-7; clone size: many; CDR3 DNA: TGTGCCAGCAGCACCGAGAGCTACGAGCAGTACTTC; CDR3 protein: CASSTESYEQYF
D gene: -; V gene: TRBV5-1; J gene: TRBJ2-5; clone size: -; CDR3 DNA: TGCGCCAGCAGCTCGGGGGACCCCAAAGAGACCCAGTACTTC; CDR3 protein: CASSSGDPKETQYF
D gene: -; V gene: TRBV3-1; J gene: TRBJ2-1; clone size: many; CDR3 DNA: TGTGCCAGCAGCACGCGGGACACTATTAAGCAGTTCTTC; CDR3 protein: CASSTRDTIKQFF
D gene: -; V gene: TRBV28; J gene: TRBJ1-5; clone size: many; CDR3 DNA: TGTGCCAGCAGTTTTCGATCAGGGCTTCAGCCCCAGCATTTT; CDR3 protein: CASSFRSGLQPQHF
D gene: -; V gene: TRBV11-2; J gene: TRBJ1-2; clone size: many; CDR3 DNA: TGTGCCAGCAGCTTAGGCAGAGACTATGGCTACACCTTC; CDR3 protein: CASSLGRDYGYTF
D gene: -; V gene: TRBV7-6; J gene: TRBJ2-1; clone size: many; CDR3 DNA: TGTGCCAGCAGCTTAGTGTCCCCCAATGAGCAGTTCTTC; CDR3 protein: CASSLVSPNEQFF
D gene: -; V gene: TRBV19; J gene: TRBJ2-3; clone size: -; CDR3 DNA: TGTGCCAGTAGTATACGCACCACAGATACGCAGTATTTT; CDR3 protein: CASSIRTTDTQYF
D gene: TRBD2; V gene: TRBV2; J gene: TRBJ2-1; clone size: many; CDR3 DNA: TGTGCCAGCGGACTAGCGAGAAACAATGAGCAGTTCTTC; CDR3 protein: CASGLARNNEQFF
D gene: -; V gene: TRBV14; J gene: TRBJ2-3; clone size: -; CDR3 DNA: TGTGCCAGCAGCCAAGTTTTCCAGGGAGATACGCAGTATTTT; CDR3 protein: CASSQVFQGDTQYF
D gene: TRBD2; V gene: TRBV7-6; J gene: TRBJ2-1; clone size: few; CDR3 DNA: TGTGTCAGCAGCCCAACTGGGACTAGCGGGGGAAATGAGCAGTTCTTC; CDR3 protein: CVSSPTGTSGGNEQFF
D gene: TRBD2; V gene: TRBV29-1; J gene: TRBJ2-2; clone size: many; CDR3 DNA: TGCAGCGTTCTCACCCCTACTAGCGGGAGTATCGGGGAGCTGTTTTTT; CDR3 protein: CSVLTPTSGSIGELFF
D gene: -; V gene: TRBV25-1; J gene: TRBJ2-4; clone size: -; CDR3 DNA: TGTGCCAGCAGTGAATGGGCGGCAGGGAGAACCAAAAACATTCAGTACTTC; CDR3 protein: CASSEWAAGRTKNIQYF
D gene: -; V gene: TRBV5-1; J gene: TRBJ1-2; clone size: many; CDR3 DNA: TGCGCCAGCAGCTTGGGAGAAGGTGGCTACACCTTC; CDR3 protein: CASSLGEGGYTF
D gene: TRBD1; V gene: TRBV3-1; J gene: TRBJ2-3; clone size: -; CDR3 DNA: TGTGCCAGCAGCCAATTGGGACAGGGAAGGAATTTT; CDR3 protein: CASSQLGQGRNF